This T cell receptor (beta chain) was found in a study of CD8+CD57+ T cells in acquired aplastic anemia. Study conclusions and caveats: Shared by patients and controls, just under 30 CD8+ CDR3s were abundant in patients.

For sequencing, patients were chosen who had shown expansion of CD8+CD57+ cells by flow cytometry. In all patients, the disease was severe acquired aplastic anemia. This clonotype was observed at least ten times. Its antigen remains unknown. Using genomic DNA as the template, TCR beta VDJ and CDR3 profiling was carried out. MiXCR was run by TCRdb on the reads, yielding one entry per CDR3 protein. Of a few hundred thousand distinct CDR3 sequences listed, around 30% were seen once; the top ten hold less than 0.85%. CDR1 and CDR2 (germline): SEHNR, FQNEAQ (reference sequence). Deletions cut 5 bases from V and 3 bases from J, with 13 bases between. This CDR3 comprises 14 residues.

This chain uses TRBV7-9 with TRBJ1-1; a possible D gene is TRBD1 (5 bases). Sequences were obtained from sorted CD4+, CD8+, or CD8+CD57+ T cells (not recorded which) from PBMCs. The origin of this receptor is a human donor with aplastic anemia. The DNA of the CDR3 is TGTGCCAGCAGCCCCTTCGGAGGGGACACTGAAGCTTTCTTT. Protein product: CASSPFGGDTEAFF.